These 3 T cell receptor beta chains share one sample of origin, sequenced in a study of identical twins (dated by TCRdb to 2016 to 2017). Library creation used 5' RACE. The instrument was an Illumina HiSeq 2000. TCRdb took the public reads, trimmed them with fastp at Q25, ran MiXCR for clone calling and kept in-frame beta chains. Identical CDR3 proteins give one entry, which carries the most common genes and DNA. The sample profile shows about 260,000 distinct CDR3 sequences; 5.5% to 8% of them were found once. The ten largest clones represent 3% to 4% of the sample. This sample was shared with a second study, whose subject was yellow fever vaccine responses in identical twins.

The sample comprised memory (CD45RO+) T cells sorted from blood. Sample cell subset or site, as interpreted from the label and publication: CD45RO+ enriched T cells. The receptors were gathered from a woman between 18 and 29 years old in good health.

Ten or more counts support this clonotype. The chain combines TRBV5-1 with TRBJ2-7; D is tentatively TRBD1 or TRBD2 (5 bases each). Deletions cut 0 bases from V and 7 bases from J, with 17 bases between. The CDR3 is made up of 15 amino acids. CDR1 and CDR2 (germline): SGHRS, YFSETQ. The CDR3 region is CASSLVPRGRGEQYF. The CDR3 nucleotides read TGCGCCAGCAGCTTGGTCCCTAGGGGACGCGGGGAGCAGTACTTC.

This clonotype was seen at least ten times. The chain is built from TRBV2 and TRBJ2-2; 14 bases agree with TRBD2. CDR3 length: 17 residues. The V and J ends lost 6 bases and 2 bases, in that order; junction bases with no gene match: 5. The germline CDR1 and CDR2 sequences are SNHLY and FYNNEI. The CDR3 coding sequence is TGTGCCAGCAGGAGACTAGCGGGGGGGGTTAACACCGGGGAGCTGTTTTTT. It is translated as CASRRLAGGVNTGELFF.

A few counts support this clonotype. The chain joins TRBV25-1 to TRBJ2-3; the D gene is possibly TRBD2 (5 bases). V gave up 2 bases and J gave up 3 bases, with 15 bases separating them. The CDR3 is 16 residues long. Germline CDR1 reads MGHDK; CDR2 reads SYGVNS. CDR3 in DNA: TGTGCCAGCAGTGAAGAGGTCGGGATGACAACAGATACGCAGTATTTT. Translating it yields CASSEEVGMTTDTQYF.